This is a list of T cell receptor beta chains from one sample in a study of cytomegalovirus exposure and HLA in healthy donors. Clones were sequenced by immunoSEQ multiplex PCR, and TCRdb holds only the in-frame ones, with some missing. The repertoire has about 190,000 clones, approximately 80% of them found once; the top ten carry roughly 2%. The sequencing sample was made of PBMCs. These receptors were collected from a woman aged 18-29 years in good health and CMV-seropositive. CDR3s include the opening cysteine and the closing phenylalanine or tryptophan. A D gene is named only where the DNA matches it firmly. For some rows the clone size is stated as once, few or many, or as a class when expanded; others skip it.

V gene	J gene	clone size	D gene	CDR3 protein	CDR3 DNA
TRBV5-4	TRBJ1-2	once	.	CASSPDRRSYGYTF	TGTGCCAGCAGCCCGGACAGACGAAGCTATGGCTACACCTTC
TRBV28	TRBJ1-4	.	.	CASSRPGVGTNEKLFF	TGTGCCAGCAGCCGCCCCGGGGTCGGGACTAATGAAAAACTGTTTTTT
TRBV5-1	TRBJ2-3	.	.	CASSLGASWPNADTQYF	TGCGCCAGCAGCTTGGGGGCCAGCTGGCCGAACGCAGATACGCAGTATTTT
TRBV15	TRBJ2-5	.	.	CATSRDRGSEREETQYF	TGTGCCACCAGCAGAGATAGGGGTAGCGAGCGGGAAGAGACCCAGTACTTC
TRBV7-8	TRBJ2-3	.	.	CASSPRPSRYTQYF	TGTGCCAGCAGCCCCCGCCCCTCCCGGTATACGCAGTATTTT
TRBV7-9	TRBJ2-5	.	.	CASSLVVRGAETQYF	TGTGCCAGCAGCTTAGTAGTCAGGGGCGCGGAGACCCAGTACTTC
TRBV30	TRBJ1-1	.	.	CAWSVRVQAFF	TGTGCCTGGAGTGTACGGGTTCAAGCTTTCTTT
TRBV27	TRBJ2-7	.	TRBD1	CASSLVDRGYEQYF	TGTGCCAGCAGTTTAGTGGACAGGGGCTACGAGCAGTACTTC
TRBV6-5	TRBJ2-6	.	.	CASSYSAASGANGLTF	TGTGCCAGCAGTTACTCGGCGGCCTCTGGGGCCAACGGCCTGACTTTC
TRBV2	TRBJ1-6	few	.	CASSEARGGSYNSPLHF	TGTGCCAGCAGTGAAGCGCGAGGGGGCTCCTATAATTCACCCCTCCACTTT
TRBV6-5	TRBJ1-4	.	.	CASSPGVGEKLFF	TGTGCCAGCAGCCCAGGGGTCGGTGAAAAACTGTTTTTT
TRBV7-2	TRBJ2-3	.	TRBD2	CASSSLGGSTDTQYF	TGTGCCAGCAGCTCCTTGGGGGGGAGCACAGATACGCAGTATTTT
TRBV7-9	TRBJ2-1	.	.	CASSLTRERSEQFF	TGTGCCAGCAGCTTAACGAGGGAGCGGAGTGAGCAGTTCTTC
TRBV2	TRBJ2-7	.	TRBD2	CASMGRGGLDEQYF	TGTGCCAGCATGGGGCGGGGGGGGCTCGATGAGCAGTACTTC
TRBV9	TRBJ1-1	.	.	CASSNPKSGAFF	TGTGCCAGCAGCAACCCCAAGAGTGGAGCTTTCTTT
TRBV6-4	TRBJ2-3	.	.	CATSQGAEDTQYF	TGTGCCACCTCCCAAGGGGCTGAGGATACGCAGTATTTT
TRBV18	TRBJ1-4	.	.	CASSPPGLANEKLFF	TGTGCCAGCTCACCACCCGGGTTGGCTAATGAAAAACTGTTTTTT
TRBV9	TRBJ1-2	.	.	CASSVVGQIFSYTF	TGTGCCAGCAGCGTAGTAGGACAGATCTTCAGCTACACCTTC
TRBV4-1	TRBJ1-5	.	TRBD1	CASSQGDRVGQPQHF	TGCGCCAGCAGCCAAGGCGACAGGGTAGGTCAGCCCCAGCATTTT
TRBV11-2	TRBJ2-3	.	TRBD2	CASSPNGLAGSTDTQYF	TGTGCCAGCAGCCCTAACGGACTAGCGGGGAGCACAGATACGCAGTATTTT
TRBV5-5	TRBJ2-5	.	TRBD2	CASSLGGHPGGTQYF	TGTGCCAGCAGCTTGGGCGGCCATCCGGGGGGGACCCAGTACTTC
TRBV28	TRBJ1-2	.	.	CASILTQGYGYTF	TGTGCCAGCATCCTGACCCAGGGCTATGGCTACACCTTC
TRBV7-3	TRBJ1-6	.	.	CASSLAIAGSGSSPLHF	TGTGCCAGCAGCTTAGCAATAGCCGGGAGCGGGAGTTCACCCCTCCACTTT
TRBV7-9	TRBJ2-5	.	.	CASSDEGAEIQTQYF	TGTGCCAGCAGCGACGAAGGGGCCGAGATACAGACCCAGTACTTC
TRBV9	TRBJ1-2	.	TRBD1	CASSEGAGSHGYTF	TGTGCCAGCAGCGAGGGGGCAGGGAGCCATGGCTACACCTTC
TRBV10-3	TRBJ2-3	.	TRBD2	CAISDLAGDTDTQYF	TGTGCCATCAGTGACCTAGCGGGGGACACAGATACGCAGTATTTT
TRBV6-4	TRBJ1-6	few	.	CASSDSGDYNSPLHF	TGTGCCAGCAGTGACTCAGGGGATTATAATTCACCCCTCCACTTT
TRBV27	TRBJ1-6	.	.	CASSLMGSQNSPLHF	TGTGCCAGCAGTTTAATGGGCAGCCAGAATTCACCCCTCCACTTT
TRBV11-2	TRBJ2-1	.	TRBD2	CASNPGSGGTLSVDEQFF	TGTGCCAGCAACCCCGGTAGCGGGGGGACTCTAAGCGTCGATGAGCAGTTCTTC
TRBV10-1	TRBJ2-5	.	TRBD1	CASSESRGGPGTQYF	TGCGCCAGCAGTGAGTCGAGAGGGGGCCCTGGGACCCAGTACTTC
TRBV4-2	TRBJ2-5	.	.	CASSQDTGGRTGEQYF	TGTGCCAGCAGCCAAGACACCGGGGGGCGTACGGGGGAGCAGTACTTC